Listed here are 24 T cell receptor beta chains from one sample, sequenced in a study of post-analysis software for immune sequencing data. Study findings and constraints: Roughly 5 TRBV segments occurring more often in patients than controls included TRBV5-6, TRBV5-1 and TRBV20-1.

No antigen has been assigned to these receptors. Researchers reported that TCR beta cDNA libraries carried unique molecular identifiers. TCRdb redid the calling of the PCR reads with MiXCR, one entry per CDR3 protein. The sample carries 170,000 or so distinct CDR3 sequences, around 30% recorded once. The sequencing sample was made of blood. The receptor set was obtained from a girl between 5 and 17 years old with multiple sclerosis.

The rearrangement uses TRBV7-3 and TRBJ2-3; 9 bases agree with TRBD2. The CDR3 covers 19 residues. Germline lookup yields CDR1 SGHTA and CDR2 FQGTGA. Trimming removed 5 bases from V and 1 base from J; junction bases left unmatched: 16. The CDR3 reads CASSILPASLAGGTDTQYF. Here the CDR3 DNA reads TGTGCCAGCAGCATATTGCCCGCCTCATTAGCGGGAGGCACAGATACGCAGTATTTT.

V gene TRBV20-1 combines with J gene TRBJ2-7; the D gene is possibly TRBD1 (6 bases). The ends were cut back, 5 bases at V and 4 bases at J, with 21 bases in the middle. This CDR3 contains 15 residues. The V gene's germline CDR1 is DFQATT and CDR2 SNEGSKA (reference sequence). The CDR3 reads CSALGGRIRGYEQYF. In DNA, the CDR3 is TGCAGTGCTTTAGGGGGACGGATACGAGGATACGAGCAGTACTTC.

Details on this clonotype: A read error may explain this, as a much larger clone is one base away. The genes are TRBV29-1 and TRBJ2-5, with D possibly matching TRBD1 (6 bases). Looked up from germline, CDR1 is SQVTM and CDR2 is ANQGSEA. This CDR3 is 14 amino acids long. Trimming stripped 4 bases from V and 11 bases from J, with 23 bases between. CDR3 region: CSVAGHRKGDEQYF. CDR3 nucleotides: TGCAGCGTTGCGGGCCACAGGAAGGGGGATGAGCAGTACTTC.

This clonotype was seen at least ten times. The V call is TRBV29-1, the J call TRBJ1-2; the D gene is possibly TRBD1 (5 bases). The germline gives CDR1 SQVTM, CDR2 ANQGSEA. V was cut by 5 bases and J by 3 bases, with 13 bases left in between. The CDR3 has 13 residues. CDR3 amino acids: CSVIFRADYGYTF. In nucleotides, the CDR3 is TGCAGCGTTATATTCAGGGCGGACTATGGCTACACCTTC.

This clonotype was recorded at least ten times. J is TRBJ2-3 and V is TRBV5-1; 9 bases are a match to TRBD2. The CDR3 length is 16 residues. Germline-derived CDR1 and CDR2 are SGHRS and YFSETQ. J lost 2 bases, V lost 0 bases, and 4 bases had no gene match. In DNA, the CDR3 is TGCGCCAGCAGCTTGGTACTAGCGGGCCTCACAGATACGCAGTATTTT. This codes for CASSLVLAGLTDTQYF.

This clonotype has ten or more counts. This sequence joins TRBV29-1 and TRBJ2-5, with 10 bases lining up with TRBD2. V gave up 7 bases and J gave up 5 bases; unmatched junction bases: 13. CDR1 SQVTM and CDR2 ANQGSEA come from the germline V gene. The CDR3 covers 15 residues. DNA of the CDR3: TGCAGCGCCGAGGGGGCTAGCGGGAGAAGGGAGACCCAGTACTTC. It encodes CSAEGASGRRETQYF.

The V and J genes are TRBV29-1 and TRBJ2-7; 11 bases are a match to TRBD1. The germline gives CDR1 SQVTM, CDR2 ANQGSEA. The CDR3 is made up of 16 amino acids. Trimming took 4 bases from V and 0 from J; bases not matched to a gene: 8. CDR3 sequence: CSVVFWGQGDSYEQYF. Here the CDR3 DNA reads TGCAGCGTTGTCTTTTGGGGACAGGGGGACTCCTACGAGCAGTACTTC.

Comment on this clonotype: This may arise from a read error, as a much more abundant clone is one base away. The J gene is TRBJ2-4, the V gene TRBV10-3; the match to TRBD1 covers 9 bases. This CDR3 has 17 amino acids. CDR1 and CDR2 (germline): ENHRY, SYGVKD. The DNA for the CDR3 is TGTGCCACCAGTGAGACTACAGGGGGCAATACCAAAAACATTCAGTACTTC. This translates into CATSETTGGNTKNIQYF.

About this clonotype itself: With a much larger clone just one base away, this may be a read error. This sequence joins TRBV6-5 and TRBJ2-7; tentatively, D is TRBD1 (5 bases). Trimming took off 4 bases at V and 2 bases at J, with 12 bases between the two ends. Germline CDR1 and CDR2: MNHEY and SVGAGI. CDR3 length equals 14 residues. CDR3 in amino acids: CASSLRTRAYEQYF. The CDR3 coding sequence is TGTGCCAGCAGTTTAAGGACAAGGGCCTACGAGCAGTACTTC.

Notes on this clonotype: Germline and junction disagree at one end, which may indicate a read error. The rearrangement links TRBV20-1 to TRBJ2-2; tentatively, D is TRBD2 (5 bases). CDR1 DFQATT and CDR2 SNEGSKA come from the germline V gene (reference sequence). The CDR3 has 15 amino acids. DNA for the CDR3: TGCAGTGTTTCGTCGGGTTTCCAGAACACCGGGGAGCTGGTTTTT. This gives the protein CSVSSGFQNTGELVF.

Worth noting for this clonotype: A much larger clone lies a single base off, so this may be a read error. The V gene is TRBV5-1, the J gene TRBJ2-1; D is undetermined. CDR1 and CDR2 (germline): SGHRS, YFSETQ. The CDR3 sequence is 13 residues long. This CDR3 reads CASSLGAPNQQFF. The CDR3 DNA reads as TGCGCCAGCAGCTTGGGGGCTCCCAATCAGCAGTTCTTC.

A note on this clonotype: A read error may explain this, as a much larger clone is one base away. The chain links TRBV7-3 to TRBJ2-7; D not certain. Per the germline V gene, CDR1 is SGHTA and CDR2 is FQGTGA. The CDR3 contains 14 residues. The CDR3 spells CVSSLQPLVGEQYF. The CDR3 region has the DNA TGTGTCAGCAGCTTACAGCCACTCGTCGGCGAGCAGTACTTC.

This clonotype was detected ten times or more. V gene TRBV20-1 combines with J gene TRBJ1-2, with 10 bases identical to TRBD1. The V and J ends lost 4 bases and 2 bases, in that order; junction bases with no gene match: 4. The CDR3 contains 14 residues. Germline-derived CDR1 and CDR2 are DFQATT and SNEGSKA (reference sequence). The CDR3 sequence is CSAKTGGKNYGYTF. The CDR3 coding sequence is TGCAGTGCTAAGACAGGGGGCAAGAACTATGGCTACACCTTC.

Regarding this clonotype: It may be a read error: a sequence one base away is much more abundant. This chain's CDR3 is CSAKGNGQFF. CDR3 coding DNA: TGCAGTGCTAAGGGCAATGGGCAGTTCTTC. The chain combines TRBV20-1 with TRBJ2-1, with no clear D. Germline V lookup: CDR1 DFQATT, CDR2 SNEGSKA (reference sequence). The CDR3 length is 10 residues.

Concerning this clonotype: The junction does not match germline at one end; this may be a read error. The chain uses TRBV7-9 and TRBJ2-3; D gene unclear. Germline lookup yields CDR1 SEHNR and CDR2 FQNEAQ (reference sequence). CDR3 length equals 16 residues. The CDR3 reads CVSSLHEALRTDTQYF. For the CDR3, the DNA is TGTGTCAGCAGCCTGCATGAGGCGCTTAGGACAGATACGCAGTATTTT.

The chain has TRBV18 and TRBJ2-1; TRBD2 matches 8 bases. The germline CDR1 and CDR2 sequences are KGHSH and LQKENI. With V trimmed by 3 bases and J by 7 bases, 8 bases remained unmatched. This CDR3 has 15 amino acids. The CDR3 DNA reads TGTGCCAGCTCACCCGGCAGCGGGAGAGGTAATGAGCAGTTCTTC. Translating it yields CASSPGSGRGNEQFF.

In this sample, this clonotype turned up a few times. This rearrangement joins TRBV30 to TRBJ1-1, with a weak D call TRBD1 (5 bases). CDR3 length equals 13 residues. With 4 bases removed from V and 3 bases from J, the gap between germline ends came to 12 bases. The germline CDR1 and CDR2 sequences are GTSNPN and SVGIG (reference sequence). CDR3 loop: CAWKVRGDTEAFF. CDR3 nucleotides: TGTGCCTGGAAGGTACGGGGGGACACTGAAGCTTTCTTT.

Worth noting for this clonotype: Just one base apart from a much larger clone, this may be a read error. The CDR3 loop is CASSQGLAPCYEQYF. For the CDR3, the DNA is TGTGCCAGCAGCCAAGGACTAGCCCCGTGCTACGAGCAGTACTTC. The genes are TRBV7-2 and TRBJ2-7; 8 bases map to TRBD2. The V gene end was trimmed by 5 bases and the J gene end by 3 bases; junction bases not matched to a gene: 9. The V gene's germline CDR1 is SGHTA and CDR2 FQGNSA. The CDR3 loop spans 15 amino acids.

This clonotype was observed a handful of times. CDR3 sequence: CASSHLAGGNTDTQYF. The CDR3 DNA reads TGTGCCAGCAGCCACCTAGCGGGAGGCAACACAGATACGCAGTATTTT. The chain has TRBV7-9 and TRBJ2-3; 11 bases are a match to TRBD2. The CDR3 runs to 16 residues. Germline trimming cut 5 bases from V and 2 bases from J; bases unmatched to any gene: 6. CDR1 and CDR2 (germline): SEHNR, FQNEAQ (reference sequence).

There are many counts of this clonotype. The chain combines TRBV28 with TRBJ1-2; D is perhaps TRBD1 (5 bases). V lost 5 bases and J lost 7, with 17 bases in between. The CDR3 is 14 residues long. Germline V gives CDR1 MDHEN, CDR2 SYDVKM. The DNA of the CDR3 is TGTGCCAGCAGTGCTTCCTACCAGGGCGGTGGCTACACCTTC. This codes for CASSASYQGGGYTF.

This clonotype was counted a single time. The DNA of the CDR3 is TGCAGTGCTAGAGATGTAAAAGGGGGGATTTACAATGAGCAGTACTTC. Translating gives CSARDVKGGIYNEQYF. The V gene is TRBV20-1, the J gene TRBJ2-7; the D gene could be TRBD1 or TRBD2 (6 bases each). The V end lost 0 bases, the J end lost 7 bases, and 22 bases lay between the germline ends. The CDR3 is 16 residues long. The germline V gene has CDR1 DFQATT and CDR2 SNEGSKA (reference sequence).

For this clonotype: A much larger clone lies one base from this, so it may be a read error. The rearrangement links TRBV5-6 to TRBJ2-7; 7 bases are shared with TRBD2. V dropped 4 bases and J dropped 3; count of bases not matched to a gene: 13. The germline V gene has CDR1 SGHDT and CDR2 YYEEEE. CDR3 length equals 16 residues. This CDR3 is CASSLTGLVAIYEQYF. CDR3 nucleotide sequence: TGTGCCAGCAGCCTGACTGGACTAGTGGCCATCTACGAGCAGTACTTC.

The genes are TRBV20-1 and TRBJ1-2; D possibly corresponds to TRBD1 (6 bases). The germline V gene has CDR1 DFQATT and CDR2 SNEGSKA (reference sequence). The CDR3 runs 13 residues. V was pared by 6 bases and J by 3 bases, with 14 bases between. CDR3 residues: CSATTGRDYGYTF. Here the CDR3 DNA reads TGCAGTGCAACGACAGGTAGAGACTATGGCTACACCTTC.

In the case of this clonotype: An end of the junction does not agree with germline; a read error may underlie this. The V call is TRBV7-2, the J call TRBJ1-6; 7 positions agree with TRBD1. The CDR3 totals 16 residues. The V gene's germline CDR1 is SGHTA and CDR2 FQGNSA. CDR3 in amino acids: CASRLDRSSYNSPPHF. The CDR3 bases are TGTGCCAGCAGGTTGGACAGGAGCTCCTATAATTCACCCCCCCACTTT.